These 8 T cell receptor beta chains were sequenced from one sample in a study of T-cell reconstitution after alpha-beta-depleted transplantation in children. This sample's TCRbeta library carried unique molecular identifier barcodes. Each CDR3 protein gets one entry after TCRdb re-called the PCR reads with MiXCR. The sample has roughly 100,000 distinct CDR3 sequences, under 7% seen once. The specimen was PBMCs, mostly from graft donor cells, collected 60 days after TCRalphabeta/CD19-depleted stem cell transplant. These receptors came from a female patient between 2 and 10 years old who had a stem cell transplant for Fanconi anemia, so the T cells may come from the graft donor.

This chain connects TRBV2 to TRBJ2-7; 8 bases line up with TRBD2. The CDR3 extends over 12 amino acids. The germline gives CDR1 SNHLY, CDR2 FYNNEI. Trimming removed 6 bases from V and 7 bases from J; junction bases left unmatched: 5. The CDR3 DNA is TGTGCCAGCAGAGGGACTAGTGGGGAGCAGTACTTC. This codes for CASRGTSGEQYF.

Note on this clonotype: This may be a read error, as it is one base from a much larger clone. The CDR3 nucleotides are TGTGCCAGCAGTTTAGGACAGTTTGGGCCCCCGTACAATGAGCAGTTCTTC. Amino acid sequence: CASSLGQFGPPYNEQFF. V is TRBV6-2 or TRBV6-3 and J is TRBJ2-1; D may be TRBD1 (6 bases). The CDR3 is made up of 17 amino acids. Germline CDR1 is MNHEY and CDR2 is SVGEGT. V lost 4 bases, J lost 4 bases, and 20 bases lay in between.

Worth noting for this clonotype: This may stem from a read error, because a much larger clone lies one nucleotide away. In DNA form, the CDR3 reads TGTGCCATCAGTACTAGCCGGGGGGACAATGAGGAGTTCTTC. It translates to CAISTSRGDNEEFF. The V call is TRBV10-3, the J call TRBJ2-1, with D possibly matching TRBD2 (7 bases). This CDR3 has 14 amino acids. Per germline, CDR1 ENHRY and CDR2 SYGVKD.

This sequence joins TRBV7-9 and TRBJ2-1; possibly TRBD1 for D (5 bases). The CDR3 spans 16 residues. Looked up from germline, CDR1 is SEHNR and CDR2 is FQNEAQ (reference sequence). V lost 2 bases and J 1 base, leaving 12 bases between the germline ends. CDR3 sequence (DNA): TGTGCCAGCAGCTTATCGCAGGGTGGGTCCTACAATGAGCAGTTCTTC. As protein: CASSLSQGGSYNEQFF.

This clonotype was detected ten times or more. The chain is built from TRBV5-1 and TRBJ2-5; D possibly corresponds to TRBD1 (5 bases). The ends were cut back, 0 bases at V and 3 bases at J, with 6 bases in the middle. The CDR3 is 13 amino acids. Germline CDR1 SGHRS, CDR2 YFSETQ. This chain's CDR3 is CASSLAQEETQYF. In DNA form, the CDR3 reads TGCGCCAGCAGCTTGGCACAGGAAGAGACCCAGTACTTC.

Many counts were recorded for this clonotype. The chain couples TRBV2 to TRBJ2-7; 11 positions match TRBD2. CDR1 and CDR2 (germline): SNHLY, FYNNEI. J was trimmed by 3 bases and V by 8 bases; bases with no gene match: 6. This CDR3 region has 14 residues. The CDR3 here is CASLLAGVNYEQYF. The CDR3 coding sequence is TGTGCCAGCCTACTAGCGGGAGTAAACTACGAGCAGTACTTC.

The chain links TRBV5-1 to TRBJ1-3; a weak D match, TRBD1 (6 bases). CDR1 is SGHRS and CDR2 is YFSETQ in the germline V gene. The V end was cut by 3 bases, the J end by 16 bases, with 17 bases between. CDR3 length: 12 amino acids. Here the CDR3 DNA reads TGCGCCAGCAGCTCCGACAGGTTCCGGCGGTATTTT. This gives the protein CASSSDRFRRYF. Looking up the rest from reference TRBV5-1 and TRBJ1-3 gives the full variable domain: KAGVTQTPRYLIKTRGQQVTLSCSPISGHRSVSWYQQTPGQGLQFLFEYFSETQRNKGNFPGRFSGRQFSNSRSEMNVSTLELGDSALYLCASSSDRFRRYFGEGSWLTVV.

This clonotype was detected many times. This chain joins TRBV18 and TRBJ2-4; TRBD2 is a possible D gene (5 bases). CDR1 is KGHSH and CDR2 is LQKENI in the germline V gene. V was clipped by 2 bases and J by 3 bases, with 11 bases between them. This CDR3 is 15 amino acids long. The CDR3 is CASSPGSGHKNIQYF. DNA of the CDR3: TGTGCCAGCTCACCAGGGAGCGGCCACAAAAACATTCAGTACTTC.